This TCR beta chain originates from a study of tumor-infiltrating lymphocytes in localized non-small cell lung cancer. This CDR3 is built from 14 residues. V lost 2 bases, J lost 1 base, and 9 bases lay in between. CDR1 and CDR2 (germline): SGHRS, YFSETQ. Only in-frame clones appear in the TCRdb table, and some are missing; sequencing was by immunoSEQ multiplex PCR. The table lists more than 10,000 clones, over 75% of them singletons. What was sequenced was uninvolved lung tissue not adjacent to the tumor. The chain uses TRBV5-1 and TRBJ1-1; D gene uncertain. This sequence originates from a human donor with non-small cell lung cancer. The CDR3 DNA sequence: TGCGCCAGCAGCTTTTTAGGAGGGAACACTGAAGCTTTCTTT. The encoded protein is CASSFLGGNTEAFF.